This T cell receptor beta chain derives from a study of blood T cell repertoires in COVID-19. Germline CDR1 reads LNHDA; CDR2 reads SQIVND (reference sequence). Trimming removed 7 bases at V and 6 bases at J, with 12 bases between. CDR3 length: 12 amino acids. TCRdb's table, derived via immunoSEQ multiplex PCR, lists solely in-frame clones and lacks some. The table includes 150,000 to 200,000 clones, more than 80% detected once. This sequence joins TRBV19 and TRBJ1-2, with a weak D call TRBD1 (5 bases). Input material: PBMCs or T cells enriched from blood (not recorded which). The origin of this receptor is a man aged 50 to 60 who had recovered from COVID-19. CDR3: CASTSRGDGYTF. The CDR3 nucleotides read TGTGCCAGTACCTCCCGGGGGGATGGCTACACCTTC. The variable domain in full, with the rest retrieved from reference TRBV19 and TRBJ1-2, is DGGITQSPKYLFRKEGQNVTLSCEQNLNHDAMYWYRQDPGQGLRLIYYSQIVNDFQKGDIAEGYSVSREKKESFPLTVTSAQKNPTAFYLCASTSRGDGYTFGSGTRLTVV.